The 4 T cell receptor beta chains below all came from one sample that was sequenced in a study of shared clonotypes between healthy human individuals. Method: immunoSEQ multiplex PCR; TCRdb's copy keeps in-frame clones and lacks some. Here the sample spans more than 2,000,000 clones, over 85% being singletons. The source material was naive CD4+ T cells sorted from blood. As to subset: CD45RA+ positively selected. All receptors come from a man between 18 and 35 years old in good health.

This chain joins TRBV29-1 and TRBJ1-4; D is unclear. V was clipped by 4 bases and J by 2 bases, with 14 bases between them. Germline lookup yields CDR1 SQVTM and CDR2 ANQGSEA. The CDR3 is made up of 15 amino acids. DNA for the CDR3: TGCAGCGTTGCCTCTGTCGGGAGTACTAATGAAAAACTGTTTTTT. Translation: CSVASVGSTNEKLFF.

About this clone: Other DNA sequences from this sample encode an identical CDR3 as well. V is TRBV5-4 and J is TRBJ2-7; TRBD1 agrees at 7 bases. Unmatched junction bases numbered 3, after V lost 0 bases and J lost 3 bases. CDR1 and CDR2 (germline): SGHNT, YYREEE (reference sequence). The CDR3 contains 14 residues. CDR3 in DNA: TGTGCCAGCAGCTTGGGACAGGGTGGCTACGAGCAGTACTTC. This gives the protein CASSLGQGGYEQYF. The full variable domain, completed using reference TRBV5-4 and TRBJ2-7, is ETGVTQSPTHLIKTRGQQVTLRCSSQSGHNTVSWYQQALGQGPQFIFQYYREEENGRGNFPPRFSGLQFPNYSSELNVNALELDDSALYLCASSLGQGGYEQYFGPGTRLTVT.

J is TRBJ2-4 and V is TRBV7-9, with D unresolved. Germline values: CDR1 SEHNR, CDR2 FQNEAQ (reference sequence). V lost 5 bases and J lost 5, with 4 bases in between. CDR3 length: 11 amino acids. This chain's CDR3 is CASSLENIQYF. CDR3 bases: TGTGCCAGCAGCCTAGAAAACATTCAGTACTTC.

This clone is a singleton in its sample. The chain carries TRBV10-3 and TRBJ2-7; the match to TRBD2 covers 7 bases. The CDR3 spans 14 residues. Trimming cost V 6 bases and J 3 bases; bases outside gene matches: 8. Germline values: CDR1 ENHRY, CDR2 SYGVKD. CDR3 in DNA: TGTGCCATCAGCACCGGACTAGGGATCTACGAGCAGTACTTC. Translating gives CAISTGLGIYEQYF.